This T cell receptor (beta chain) was sequenced during a study of CD8 T cells in ankylosing spondylitis (dated 2017 in TCRdb). As for the study more broadly: The study set out to find disease-linked TCR variants by profiling T cell receptor beta repertoires in ankylosing spondylitis patients and healthy donors. The full study cohort was made up of 25 ankylosing spondylitis patients and roughly 100 healthy donors. Peripheral blood was sampled, and synovial fluid was additionally collected from ankylosing spondylitis patients. On the study overall, not on this receptor specifically: A TCR beta motif of about eight highly homologous amino acid variants appeared characteristic of blood from ankylosing spondylitis patients. Some motif variants had previously been reported in the synovial fluid and blood of reactive arthritis patients, which suggests shared mechanisms of disease initiation. Significant enrichment of the disease-linked clones was reported in matched synovial fluid samples from ankylosing spondylitis patients. In peripheral blood, the disease-linked clones were found at relatively low frequencies and had a CD8+ phenotype.

Sequencing was performed on an Illumina HiSeq 2500. Quantitative 5'-RACE with molecular barcodes was the method used to prepare the TCR beta libraries. Under the source paper's analysis protocol: A new computational method based on a probabilistic model of VDJ rearrangement was used to identify disease-linked TCR variants. The public reads were run again by TCRdb, first through fastp at Q25 and then through MiXCR, and only productive beta chains were kept. Rows matching on CDR3 protein sequence are summarized as one entry with the most common DNA and genes. Here the V and J calls rest on TCRdb's processing, not on the authors' analysis. This sample has fewer than 750,000 distinct CDR3 sequences in its table, and around 20% of those were observed once. The leading ten clones occupy around 19% of the sample. CDR1 and CDR2, per the germline V gene (reference sequence), are SGHAT and FQDESV. From cysteine to phenylalanine, the CDR3 is 20 amino acids long. The retained sequence is limited to the CDR3, 60 bases, with the frame set at the first base. The V end loses 1 base and the J end loses 1 base, and a stretch of 25 bases separates them.

On this clonotype itself: No cognate antigen has been identified for it. It has no much larger one-base neighbor in the sample; base qualities were not kept.

The chain uses TRBV11-1 and TRBJ1-2, with the D gene call left open. The origin of this receptor is a male donor with ankylosing spondylitis. The sample comprised blood, either unsorted or a sorted T cell fraction (not recorded which). The nucleotide sequence reads TGTGCCAGCAGCTTAGGGCTACTACGAGATCCGACTAAAAATAACTATGGCTACACCTTC. This sequence encodes CASSLGLLRDPTKNNYGYTF.